The 14 T cell receptor beta chains reported below all come from one sample, sequenced in a study of T cell responses to AZD1222 COVID-19 vaccine. The data were produced by immunoSEQ multiplex PCR, yet TCRdb's version contains in-frame clones alone and is incomplete. The profile shows some 93,000 clones, 85% to 90% of them singletons. The sequencing here drew on peripheral blood, taken 28 days after the second AZD1222 dose. Receptors originate from an adult who received the AZD1222 COVID-19 vaccine.

The chain uses TRBV5-4 and TRBJ1-6; D is uncertain. The CDR3 loop spans 15 amino acids. The germline CDR1 and CDR2 sequences are SGHNT and YYREEE (reference sequence). Trimming took off 0 bases at V and 8 bases at J, with 12 bases between the two ends. The chain's CDR3 is CASSLGLEAYSPLHF. CDR3 sequence (DNA): TGTGCCAGCAGCTTGGGCCTCGAAGCCTATTCACCCCTCCACTTT.

The chain joins TRBV29-1 to TRBJ1-4; D unclear. The CDR3 length is 12 residues. V was pared by 4 bases and J by 8 bases, with 11 bases between. Germline V lookup: CDR1 SQVTM, CDR2 ANQGSEA. The CDR3 reads CSVAIQEEKLFF. The CDR3 DNA sequence: TGCAGCGTTGCAATCCAGGAGGAAAAACTGTTTTTT.

This chain connects TRBV7-2 to TRBJ1-2; weak D call: TRBD1 (5 bases). Looked up from germline, CDR1 is SGHTA and CDR2 is FQGNSA. The CDR3 spans 14 residues. The V end was cut by 1 base, the J end by 2 bases, with 8 bases between. As DNA, the CDR3 is TGTGCCAGCAGCTTAGAACCAGGGAACTATGGCTACACCTTC. It yields the protein CASSLEPGNYGYTF.

J is TRBJ1-2 and V is TRBV18; D unresolved. With 5 bases removed from V and 0 bases from J, the gap between germline ends came to 7 bases. Germline CDR1 reads KGHSH; CDR2 reads LQKENI. This CDR3 contains 13 residues. This CDR3 is CASSVSANYGYTF. The CDR3 bases are TGTGCCAGCTCAGTTTCAGCTAACTATGGCTACACCTTC.

To note about this clone: The same CDR3 is also encoded by other DNA sequences in this sample. This chain connects TRBV11-2 to TRBJ2-3, with 7 bases lining up with TRBD2. The trim removed 0 bases at V and 3 bases at J, leaving 3 bases unmatched. Germline lookup yields CDR1 SGHAT and CDR2 FQNNGV. The CDR3 totals 15 residues. The CDR3 protein is CASSLDGGRTDTQYF. The CDR3 nucleotides read TGTGCCAGCAGCTTAGATGGCGGGAGAACAGATACGCAGTATTTT.

This chain joins TRBV11-2 and TRBJ2-7; D assignment may be TRBD1 or TRBD2 (5 bases each). With 0 bases removed from V and 10 bases from J, the gap between germline ends came to 10 bases. CDR1 and CDR2 (germline): SGHAT, FQNNGV. This CDR3 has 12 residues. The CDR3 region is CASSLDGTFQYF. In DNA form, the CDR3 reads TGTGCCAGCAGCTTAGATGGGACCTTCCAGTACTTC.

As DNA, the CDR3 is TGTGCCAGTAGTACTGGACTAGCGGGGGTAGGCTACGAGCAGTACTTC. Its translation: CASSTGLAGVGYEQYF. The J gene is TRBJ2-7, the V gene TRBV19, with 13 bases fitting TRBD2. With V trimmed by 4 bases and J by 3 bases, 6 bases remained unmatched. This CDR3 spans 16 amino acids. Germline assignment: CDR1 LNHDA and CDR2 SQIVND (reference sequence).

The V and J genes are TRBV4-2 and TRBJ2-7; D remains unclear. The CDR3 consists of 14 residues. V lost 0 bases to trimming and J lost 4 bases, with 10 bases between them. CDR1 and CDR2 from the germline V gene are LGHNA and YNFKEQ. CDR3 sequence: CASSQDTGSYEQYF. CDR3 bases: TGTGCCAGCAGCCAAGATACTGGATCATACGAGCAGTACTTC.

The V gene is TRBV29-1, the J gene TRBJ2-2, with TRBD2 as a possible D gene (5 bases). Trimming shortened V by 4 bases and J by 11 bases, and 17 bases separated the two germline ends. CDR3 length: 13 amino acids. Germline loops: CDR1 SQVTM, CDR2 ANQGSEA. CDR3 residues: CSVGASRREELFF. CDR3 bases: TGCAGCGTTGGGGCTAGCCGCCGAGAAGAGCTGTTTTTT.

The chain joins TRBV2 to TRBJ1-1; D unclear. V was cut by 6 bases and J by 1 base, with 9 bases left in between. Germline V gene lookup returns CDR1 SNHLY and CDR2 FYNNEI. This CDR3 comprises 13 residues. CDR3 residues: CASREQWNTEAFF. The CDR3 bases are TGTGCCAGCAGGGAACAGTGGAACACTGAAGCTTTCTTT.

This rearrangement joins TRBV15 to TRBJ1-1; D unresolved. CDR1 and CDR2 from the germline V gene are LNHNV and YYDKDF (reference sequence). This CDR3 is built from 12 residues. Trimming pared 1 base from V and 5 bases from J, leaving 5 bases between. The CDR3 spells CATSRGGTEAFF. CDR3 in DNA: TGTGCCACCAGCAGAGGTGGGACTGAAGCTTTCTTT. Variable domain in full (rest from reference TRBV15 and TRBJ1-1): DAMVIQNPRYQVTQFGKPVTLSCSQTLNHNVMYWYQQKSSQAPKLLFHYYDKDFNNEADTPDNFQSRRPNTSFCFLDIRSPGLGDTAMYLCATSRGGTEAFFGQGTRLTVV.

This clone was recorded a few times. The chain uses TRBV5-4 and TRBJ1-6; unclear D gene. The V end was cut by 5 bases, the J end by 6 bases, with 18 bases between. CDR1 and CDR2 from the germline V gene are SGHNT and YYREEE (reference sequence). CDR3 length equals 16 residues. CDR3 loop: CASRTSGNSGNSPLHF. The CDR3 coding sequence is TGTGCCAGCAGGACTAGTGGTAATTCGGGTAATTCACCCCTCCACTTT.

The V gene is TRBV10-1, the J gene TRBJ2-5, with D unclear. The CDR3 runs to 13 residues. CDR1 and CDR2 from the germline V gene are WNHNN and SYGVQD (reference sequence). V was cut by 5 bases and J by 1 base, with 8 bases left in between. The CDR3 DNA follows: TGCGCCAGCAGTAGGGAAATCCAAGAGACCCAGTACTTC. Its protein product is CASSREIQETQYF.

The sample holds one count of this clone. The chain employs TRBV14 and TRBJ2-7; D ambiguous. Trimming took 4 bases from V and 0 from J, leaving 13 bases between them. The V gene's germline CDR1 is SGHDN and CDR2 FVKESK. This CDR3 region has 15 residues. CDR3 sequence reads: CASSPLKGYSYEQYF. DNA for the CDR3: TGTGCCAGCAGCCCCCTCAAGGGATACTCCTACGAGCAGTACTTC.